The present T cell receptor beta chain was sequenced within a study of shared clonotypes between healthy human individuals (dated by TCRdb to 2019 to 2021). Some background on the complete study: A few men and a couple of women, aged 18 to 49 years, made up the cohort. For each donor, three plates each were used for CD4 naive and CD4 memory, two plates were used for CD8 naive, and one plate was used for CD8 memory. To estimate repertoire size and how much clonotype sharing occurs between individuals, the study deeply sequenced the blood TCR repertoires of about 5 healthy adults. To increase sequencing depth and limit assay-specific biases, different laboratories used diverse techniques to prepare libraries and sequence TCR repertoires. Each donor's leukapheresis produced roughly between about 0.9 and 9.5 billion PBMCs. What the authors observed across the whole study: Across a few donors, roughly 5% of naive CD4, roughly 3.3% of naive CD8, approximately 2.5% of memory CD4, and about 0.4% of memory CD8 clonotypes were shared. The small number of donors limited the genetic and exposure-history diversity represented. Compared with non-shared clonotypes, clonotypes shared by all four sorted-subset donors had higher generation probabilities. Estimated clonotype richness was generally larger for naive than for memory subsets. Sampling was restricted to blood, and TCR repertoires in tissue are likely to differ from TCR repertoires in blood. Even with the large sequencing depth, rarefaction of the sorted-subset datasets indicated that sequencing was incomplete. Based on pairwise subsampling, the degree of clonotype sharing among donors was expected to be affected by sequencing depth.

The donors were healthy, HIV-negative adults with no recently reported acute infections or vaccinations. Every donor was a Caucasian adult living in Nashville, Tennessee, USA. Magnetic negative selection was used to enrich CD4+ T cells, after which naive cells were positively selected on CD45RA and the negative fraction became the memory subset. Blood was obtained by leukapheresis, after which PBMCs were separated by Ficoll-Histopaque density gradient centrifugation and cryopreserved in liquid nitrogen vapor phase. Purity and quantity of every magnetically sorted T cell population were checked by analytical flow cytometry. Genomic DNA was isolated from each sorted fraction and quantified by UV absorbance on a Nanodrop 2000c. Remarks on this clone: What antigen it recognizes has not been identified. No quality values exist for individual bases; no much larger clone is one base distant.

Using the deep immunoSEQ assay, TCR CDR3 regions were amplified from genomic DNA by multiplex PCR. Extracted genomic DNA from each cell subset was distributed evenly across all wells of several immunoSEQ 96-well plates, and each plate was treated as a replicate. Each replicate PCR for sorted subsets received about 180 ng genomic DNA, equal to about 30,000 T cell genomes. Purified libraries were measured with a Qubit 3.0 fluorometer, size-checked on a Bioanalyzer 2100, and measured again with the KAPA Library Quantification kit. Every immunoSEQ 96-well plate was sequenced on a separate single-read 150-cycle Illumina NextSeq 550 flow cell. In the authors' own workflow: Because the immunoSEQ output included only junctional sequences and no quality scores, the filtering could not be the same as the filtering used for full-length reads. Sequences were annotated with PyIR, a Python wrapper for IgBLAST v1.9, using IMGT germline references to assign V/J genes and CDR3. Reads were filtered out if the reads had weak V/J assignments (E-value above 1e-6), no CDR3, stop codons, out-of-frame junctions, or ambiguous translated residues. V3J clonotypes were defined as sequences sharing the same inferred V gene, J gene, and CDR3 amino acid sequence. Percentage overlap between repertoires was calculated by dividing the number of shared unique clonotypes by the size of the smaller repertoire. Three approaches were used to assess repertoire richness: RTK rarefaction, the Chao1 estimator, and Recon v2.1 estimates of unobserved clonotypes. Generation probabilities were computed with OLGA for all TCRbeta clonotypes obtained by the gDNA method from several donors. TCRdb obtained this table from immuneACCESS and retained in-frame rearrangements with V and J assigned. These tables miss some clones; where compared with another copy, unresolved V genes account for less than half of the shortfall, and the remainder is unexplained. V, J and clone size are taken as reported in that table, and D and trimming were inferred from the DNA itself. This sample comprises about 2 million clones, 85% to 95% of them detected only once. The ten largest clones capture 0.1% to 0.15% of the sample.

This clonotype was obtained from a man younger than 30 in good health. The source material was naive CD4+ T cells sorted from blood. Taken with the paper, the label for cell subset or site translates to: CD45RA+ positively selected.

The DNA reads TGTGCCAGCAGTTTCTCTGGAAGGGAGGGCCTTTTTCGCGAGCAGTACTTC. This gives the protein CASSFSGREGLFREQYF. The receptor chain draws on TRBV27 and TRBJ2-7, with 7 junctional bases fitting TRBD2. CDR1 and CDR2, looked up from the germline V gene (reference sequence), are MNHEY and SMNVEV. From the cysteine up to the phenylalanine, the CDR3 has a length of 17 residues. The DNA shown is the 51-base CDR3, in frame from base 1. Ends trimmed: V by 3 bases, J by 6 bases; bases unmatched to a gene: 17.